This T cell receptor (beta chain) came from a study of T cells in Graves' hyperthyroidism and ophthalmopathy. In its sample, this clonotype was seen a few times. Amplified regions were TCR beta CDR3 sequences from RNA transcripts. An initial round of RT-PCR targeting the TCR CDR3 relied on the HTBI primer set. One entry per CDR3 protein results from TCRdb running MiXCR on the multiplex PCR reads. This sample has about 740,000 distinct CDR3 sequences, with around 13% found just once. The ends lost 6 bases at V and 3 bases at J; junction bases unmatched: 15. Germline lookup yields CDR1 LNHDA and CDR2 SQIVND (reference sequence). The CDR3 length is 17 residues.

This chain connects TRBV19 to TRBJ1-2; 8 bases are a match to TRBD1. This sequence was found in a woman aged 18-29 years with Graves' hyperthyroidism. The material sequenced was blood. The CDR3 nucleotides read TGTGCCAGTAGCAGTACACCCCGGACAGGGAAGGACTATGGCTACACCTTC. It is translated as CASSSTPRTGKDYGYTF.